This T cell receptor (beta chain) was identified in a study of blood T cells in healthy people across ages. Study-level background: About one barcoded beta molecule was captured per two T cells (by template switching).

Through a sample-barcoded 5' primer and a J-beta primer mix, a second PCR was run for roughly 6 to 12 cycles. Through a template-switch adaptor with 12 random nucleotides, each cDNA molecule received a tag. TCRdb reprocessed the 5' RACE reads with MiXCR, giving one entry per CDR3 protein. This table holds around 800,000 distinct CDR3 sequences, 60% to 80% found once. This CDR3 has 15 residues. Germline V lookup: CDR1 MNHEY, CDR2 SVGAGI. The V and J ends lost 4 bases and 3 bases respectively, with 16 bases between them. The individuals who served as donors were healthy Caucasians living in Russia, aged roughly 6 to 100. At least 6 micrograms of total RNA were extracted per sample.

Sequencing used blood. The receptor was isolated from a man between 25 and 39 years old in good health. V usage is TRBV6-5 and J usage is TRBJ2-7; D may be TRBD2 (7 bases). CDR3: CASSWGGGSSYEQYF. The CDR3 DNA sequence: TGTGCCAGCAGTTGGGGGGGGGGCTCCAGCTACGAGCAGTACTTC.